This TCR beta chain was found in a study of blood T cell repertoires in COVID-19. Profiled with immunoSEQ multiplex PCR; TCRdb holds only in-frame clones, not every one. The data contain around 60,000 clones, 84% of them seen just once; the ten biggest clones take up roughly 6%. The TCR was taken from a woman aged 55-70 years with acute or convalescent COVID-19. Specimen: peripheral blood.

The CDR3 nucleotides read TGCGCCAGCAGTTGGGGGGGTTCGGTCTACGAGCAGTACTTC. Amino acid sequence: CASSWGGSVYEQYF. The chain uses TRBV10-2 and TRBJ2-7; TRBD2 matches at 7 bases. The CDR3 runs to 14 residues. Per germline, CDR1 WSHSY and CDR2 SAAADI. With 5 bases clipped from V and 3 bases from J, the junction kept 7 bases outside the gene matches.